The clone carrying this T cell receptor beta chain was recorded once. Patients at the Seattle site were enrolled during active infection and followed longitudinally. Germline loops: CDR1 MNHEY, CDR2 SVGAGI. CDR3 size: 14 residues. Trimming removed 2 bases from V and 8 bases from J; junction bases left unmatched: 2. The assay was immunoSEQ multiplex PCR, and TCRdb's table has in-frame clones only and misses some. The sample lists around 440,000 clones; about 91% were seen once. This specimen comes from a study of blood T cell repertoires in COVID-19. Study-level background: Samples came from the United States, Italy and Spain, spanning acute and convalescent COVID-19. Nucleic acid was either cDNA or gDNA, and it came from T cells, B-cell-depleted T cells, or PBMCs.

The V call is TRBV6-5, the J call TRBJ1-6, with 8 nucleotides matching TRBD1. The source material was peripheral blood. This receptor was obtained from a woman aged 45-59 years with COVID-19, enrolled during active disease. This CDR3 is CASSYGTGYSPLHF. Written as DNA, the CDR3 is TGTGCCAGCAGTTACGGGACAGGATATTCACCCCTCCACTTT.